A selection of T cell receptor beta chains follows, all from one sample in a study of T cell changes during pregnancy in multiple sclerosis. Measured with immunoSEQ multiplex PCR; TCRdb has only the in-frame clones, and not every one. The data contain about 98,000 clones, around 92% of them singletons. The sequences come from peripheral blood, collected after pregnancy. The receptors were sampled from a female donor in good health, enrolled as a control in a pregnancy study. The CDR3 runs from the conserved cysteine through the conserved F or W. A D gene is named only where the DNA matches it firmly. Not every row has a clone size; where given, it reads once, few, many or a size class.

j_call d_call v_call clone_size cdr3_aa cdr3_nt
TRBJ2-7 - TRBV7-7 - CASSLGTSGEQYF TGTGCTAGCAGCTTGGGGACATCGGGTGAGCAGTACTTC
TRBJ2-7 - TRBV6-5 - CASGLVSYEQYF TGTGCCAGCGGCCTAGTCTCCTACGAGCAGTACTTC
TRBJ2-3 - TRBV5-6 - CASSWGQDTQYF TGTGCCAGCAGCTGGGGGCAAGATACGCAGTATTTT
TRBJ1-1 TRBD1 TRBV19 once CASSIQGGTEAFF TGTGCCAGTAGTATTCAGGGGGGCACTGAAGCTTTCTTT
TRBJ1-1 - TRBV15 - CATSRELVGARLNTEAFF TGTGCCACCAGCAGGGAATTGGTAGGAGCTCGATTAAACACTGAAGCTTTCTTT
TRBJ1-4 TRBD1 TRBV28 - CASTRDRVNEKLFF TGTGCCAGCACCCGGGACAGGGTGAATGAAAAACTGTTTTTT
TRBJ1-1 - TRBV7-9 - CASSSYMNTEAFF TGTGCCAGCAGCTCTTACATGAACACTGAAGCTTTCTTT
TRBJ2-1 - TRBV6-6 - CASSYGLGGDEQFF TGTGCCAGCAGTTACGGGTTGGGGGGTGATGAGCAGTTCTTC
TRBJ1-5 - TRBV18 - CASSLGHQPQHF TGTGCCAGCTCACTGGGGCATCAGCCCCAGCATTTT
TRBJ2-1 - TRBV6-1 once CASSEVAWNEQFF TGTGCCAGCAGTGAGGTAGCTTGGAATGAGCAGTTCTTC
TRBJ1-2 - TRBV29-1 - CSVEGGPENYGYTF TGCAGCGTTGAAGGCGGGCCGGAGAACTATGGCTACACCTTC
TRBJ2-7 TRBD2 TRBV14 - CASSQEAGGLLEQYF TGTGCCAGCAGCCAAGAAGCGGGAGGGTTGCTCGAGCAGTACTTC
TRBJ1-2 - TRBV6-4 - CASRTQGHPNYGYTF TGTGCCAGCAGGACACAGGGACATCCTAACTATGGCTACACCTTC